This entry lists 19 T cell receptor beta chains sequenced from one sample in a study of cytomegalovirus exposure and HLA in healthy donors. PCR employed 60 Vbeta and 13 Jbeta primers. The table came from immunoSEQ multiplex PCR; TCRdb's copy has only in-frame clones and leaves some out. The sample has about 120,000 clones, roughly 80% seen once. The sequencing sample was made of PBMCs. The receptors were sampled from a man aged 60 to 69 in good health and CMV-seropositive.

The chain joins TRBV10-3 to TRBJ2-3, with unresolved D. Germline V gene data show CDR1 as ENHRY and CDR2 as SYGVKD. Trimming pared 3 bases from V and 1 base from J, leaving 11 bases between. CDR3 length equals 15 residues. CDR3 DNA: TGTGCCATCAGTGACCCGATGGGCCGCACAGATACGCAGTATTTT. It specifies CAISDPMGRTDTQYF.

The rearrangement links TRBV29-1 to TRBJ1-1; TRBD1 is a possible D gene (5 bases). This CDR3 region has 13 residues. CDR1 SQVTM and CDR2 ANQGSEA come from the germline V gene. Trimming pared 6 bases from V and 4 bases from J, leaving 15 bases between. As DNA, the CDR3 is TGCAGCGTCCGGGGGGTTCGGGGCACTGAAGCTTTCTTT. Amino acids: CSVRGVRGTEAFF.

The CDR3 region has the DNA TGCGCCAGCAGCGGTGGGGGGACAGGGCGTAGCTCCTACGAGCAGTACTTC. Translating it yields CASSGGGTGRSSYEQYF. The chain recombines TRBV5-1 with TRBJ2-7; 9 bases are a match to TRBD1. V lost 4 bases to trimming and J lost 0 bases; unmatched junction nucleotides: 11. There are 17 residues in the CDR3. Germline values: CDR1 SGHRS, CDR2 YFSETQ.

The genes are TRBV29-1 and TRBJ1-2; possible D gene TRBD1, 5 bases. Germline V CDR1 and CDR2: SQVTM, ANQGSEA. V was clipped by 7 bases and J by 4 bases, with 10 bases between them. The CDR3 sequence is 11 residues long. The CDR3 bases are TGCAGCGGCGGGACGGCCTATGGCTACACCTTC. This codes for CSGGTAYGYTF.

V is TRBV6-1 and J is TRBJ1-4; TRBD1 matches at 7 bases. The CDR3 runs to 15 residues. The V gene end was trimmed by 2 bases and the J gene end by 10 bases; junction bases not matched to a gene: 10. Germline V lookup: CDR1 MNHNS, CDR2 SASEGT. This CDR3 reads CASSESGQPGGKLFF. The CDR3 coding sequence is TGTGCCAGCAGTGAATCGGGACAGCCTGGGGGAAAACTGTTTTTT.

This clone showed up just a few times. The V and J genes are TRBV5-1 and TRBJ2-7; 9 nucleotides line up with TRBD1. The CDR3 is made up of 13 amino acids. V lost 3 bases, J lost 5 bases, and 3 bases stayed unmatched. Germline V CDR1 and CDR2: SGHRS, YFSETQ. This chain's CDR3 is CASSSGQGNEQYF. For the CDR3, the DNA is TGCGCCAGCAGCTCGGGACAGGGAAACGAGCAGTACTTC.

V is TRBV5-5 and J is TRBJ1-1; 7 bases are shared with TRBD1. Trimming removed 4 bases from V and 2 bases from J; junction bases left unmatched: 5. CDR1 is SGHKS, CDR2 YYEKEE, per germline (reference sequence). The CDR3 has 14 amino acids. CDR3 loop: CASSPTGINTEAFF. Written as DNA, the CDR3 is TGTGCCAGCAGCCCGACAGGGATCAACACTGAAGCTTTCTTT.

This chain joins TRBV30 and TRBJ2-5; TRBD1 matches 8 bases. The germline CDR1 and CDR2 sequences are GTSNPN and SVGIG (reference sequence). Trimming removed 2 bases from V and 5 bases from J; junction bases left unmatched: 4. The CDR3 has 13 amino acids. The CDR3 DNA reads TGTGCCTGGAGTCCCAGGGGGCGGGAGACCCAGTACTTC. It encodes CAWSPRGRETQYF.

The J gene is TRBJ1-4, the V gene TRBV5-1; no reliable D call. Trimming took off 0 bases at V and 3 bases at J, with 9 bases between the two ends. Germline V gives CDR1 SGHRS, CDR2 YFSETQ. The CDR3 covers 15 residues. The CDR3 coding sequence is TGCGCCAGCAGCTTGGCCTCGGGAGCTAATGAAAAACTGTTTTTT. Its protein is CASSLASGANEKLFF.

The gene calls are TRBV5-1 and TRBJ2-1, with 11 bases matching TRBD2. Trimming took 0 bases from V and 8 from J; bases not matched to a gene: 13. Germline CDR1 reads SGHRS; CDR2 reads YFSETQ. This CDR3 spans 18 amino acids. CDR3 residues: CASSLADFRLAGLYEQFF. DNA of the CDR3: TGCGCCAGCAGCTTGGCCGATTTCAGACTAGCGGGACTGTATGAGCAGTTCTTC.

CDR3 sequence reads: CASAPSGGYGYTF. In DNA, the CDR3 is TGTGCTAGTGCCCCAAGCGGGGGCTATGGCTACACCTTC. This chain links TRBV12-5 with TRBJ1-2; TRBD1 might be the D (5 bases). The V end was cut by 7 bases, the J end by 4 bases, with 13 bases between. This CDR3 is built from 13 residues. Germline V gives CDR1 LGHNT, CDR2 FRNRAP.

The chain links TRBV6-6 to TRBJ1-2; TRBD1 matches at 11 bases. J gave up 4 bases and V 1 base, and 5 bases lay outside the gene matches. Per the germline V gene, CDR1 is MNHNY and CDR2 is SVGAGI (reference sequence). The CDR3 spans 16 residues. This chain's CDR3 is CASSYWDRGIGYGYTF. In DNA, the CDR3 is TGTGCCAGCAGTTACTGGGACAGGGGGATCGGCTATGGCTACACCTTC.

In DNA, the CDR3 is TGCGCCAGCAGTGACACGACAGGGGGCTATGAGACCCAGTACTTC. It is translated as CASSDTTGGYETQYF. The rearrangement joins TRBV10-1 to TRBJ2-5; TRBD1 matches at 10 bases. V lost 3 bases and J lost 5; bases outside the gene matches: 6. The V gene's germline CDR1 is WNHNN and CDR2 SYGVQD (reference sequence). The CDR3 is made up of 15 amino acids.

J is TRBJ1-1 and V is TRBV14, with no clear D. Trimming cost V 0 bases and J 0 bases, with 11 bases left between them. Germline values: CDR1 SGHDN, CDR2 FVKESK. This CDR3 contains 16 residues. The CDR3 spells CASSQDPWPVNTEAFF. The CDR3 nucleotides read TGTGCCAGCAGCCAAGATCCCTGGCCTGTGAACACTGAAGCTTTCTTT.

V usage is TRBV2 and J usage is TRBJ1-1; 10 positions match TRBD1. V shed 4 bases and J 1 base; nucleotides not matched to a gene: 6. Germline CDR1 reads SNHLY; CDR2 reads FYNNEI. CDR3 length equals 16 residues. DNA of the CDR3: TGTGCCAGCAGTGGACAGGGGGCGCGGGGGAACACTGAAGCTTTCTTT. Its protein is CASSGQGARGNTEAFF.

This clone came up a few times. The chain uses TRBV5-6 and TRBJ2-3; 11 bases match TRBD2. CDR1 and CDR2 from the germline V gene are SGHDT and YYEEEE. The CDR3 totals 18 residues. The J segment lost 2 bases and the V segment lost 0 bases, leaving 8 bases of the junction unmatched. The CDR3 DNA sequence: TGTGCCAGCAGCTTGGGGTCGGTAGCGGGAGGGTTCACAGATACGCAGTATTTT. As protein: CASSLGSVAGGFTDTQYF.

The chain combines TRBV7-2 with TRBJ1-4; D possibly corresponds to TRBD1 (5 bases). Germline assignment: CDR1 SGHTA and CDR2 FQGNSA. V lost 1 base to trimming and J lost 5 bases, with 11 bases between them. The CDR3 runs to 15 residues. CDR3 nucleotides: TGTGCCAGCAGCTTAGTATCCAGGGCAAATGAAAAACTGTTTTTT. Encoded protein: CASSLVSRANEKLFF.

The CDR3 is CASSWTGEETQYF. CDR3 DNA: TGCGCCAGCAGCTGGACAGGGGAAGAGACCCAGTACTTC. The chain links TRBV5-1 to TRBJ2-5, with 9 bases aligning to TRBD1. Germline lookup yields CDR1 SGHRS and CDR2 YFSETQ. V gave up 3 bases and J gave up 3 bases; unmatched junction bases: 0. The CDR3 is 13 residues long.

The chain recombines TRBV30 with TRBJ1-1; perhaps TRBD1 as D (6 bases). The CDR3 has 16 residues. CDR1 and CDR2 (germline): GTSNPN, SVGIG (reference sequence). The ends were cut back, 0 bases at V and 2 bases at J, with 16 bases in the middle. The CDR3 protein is CAWSVTYLGGNTEAFF. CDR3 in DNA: TGTGCCTGGAGTGTAACATATCTAGGGGGTAACACTGAAGCTTTCTTT.